This record covers a single TCR beta chain. No antigen is known for it. The data are from a study of shared clonotypes between healthy human individuals. The study, taken as a whole, reports: A reduction in generation probabilities was seen for non-shared clonotypes relative to those shared by all four donors.

Germline values: CDR1 MNHNS, CDR2 SASEGT. The CDR3 is 18 amino acids. The ends were cut back, 4 bases at V and 3 bases at J, with 23 bases in the middle. This table comes from immunoSEQ multiplex PCR, and its TCRdb copy is limited to in-frame clones, with some not included. Of some 2,000,000 clones detected, 90% to 97% appear once; the ten largest clones hold over 0.1%. This chain joins TRBV6-1 and TRBJ2-3, with D tentatively TRBD1 (5 bases). The sequence came from a man between 18 and 29 years old in good health. Source material: naive CD4+ T cells sorted from blood. Subset indicated: CD45RA+ positively selected. CDR3 region: CASSATKLRGLGTDTQYF. As DNA, the CDR3 is TGTGCCAGCAGTGCCACTAAATTAAGGGGATTGGGAACAGATACGCAGTATTTT.